Following are 15 T cell receptor beta chains from one sample sequenced in a study of response to subunit inactivated influenza vaccine (dated by TCRdb to 2017 to 2018). Libraries were built with RT-PCR. The listed sequencing device is Illumina HiSeq 2500. TCRdb reworked the public reads: Q25 trimming with fastp, MiXCR clone assembly, productive beta chains retained. Rows with a matching CDR3 protein are joined into one entry that keeps the most common DNA and genes. For this sample there are around 190,000 distinct CDR3 sequences; around a tenth appear just once. Under 13% of the sample lies in the top ten. The sample consisted of non-naive T cells sorted from PBMCs, taken on the day of vaccination. The cell subset or site label, as the study defines it: memory T cell fraction. The receptors were sampled from a man aged 45-65 years who received an inactivated influenza vaccine. Donor details come from another sample of the same person, matched by shared clones.

This clonotype turned up a few times. The chain joins TRBV7-2 to TRBJ2-5; 7 bases fit TRBD2. CDR1 and CDR2 from the germline V gene are SGHTA and FQGNSA. J gave up 5 bases and V 0 bases, and 12 bases lay outside the gene matches. The CDR3 is 17 residues long. The CDR3 sequence is CASSLARVAGSLETQYF. The CDR3 region has the DNA TGTGCCAGCAGCTTAGCGCGGGTAGCGGGCTCCCTGGAGACCCAGTACTTC.

In this sample, this clonotype turned up a few times. The chain recombines TRBV20-1 with TRBJ2-7, with D unresolved. V lost 2 bases to trimming and J lost 0 bases, with 11 bases between them. This CDR3 has 14 residues. Per germline, CDR1 DFQATT and CDR2 SNEGSKA (reference sequence). CDR3 region: CSARPTRSSYEQYF. In DNA form, the CDR3 reads TGCAGTGCTAGACCCACCCGGAGCTCCTACGAGCAGTACTTC.

This clonotype was seen many times. V usage is TRBV9 and J usage is TRBJ2-1; 10 bases line up with TRBD1. Germline V gene data show CDR1 as SGDLS and CDR2 as YYNGEE. This CDR3 is built from 14 residues. V shed 3 bases and J 6 bases; nucleotides not matched to a gene: 3. CDR3 protein: CASSAGTGANEQFF. The CDR3 nucleotides read TGTGCCAGCAGCGCCGGGACAGGGGCCAATGAGCAGTTCTTC.

This chain uses TRBV18 with TRBJ1-2, with TRBD1 as a possible D gene (5 bases). The CDR3 spans 16 residues. Between the trimmed V and J ends, which lost 3 bases and 3 bases, there was a span of 17 bases. Germline CDR1 is KGHSH and CDR2 is LQKENI. The CDR3 sequence: CASSPKTGTPYYGYTF. CDR3 DNA: TGTGCCAGCTCACCGAAAACCGGGACGCCATACTATGGCTACACCTTC.

This clonotype showed up many times. The chain has TRBV6-2 or TRBV6-3 and TRBJ1-2; D gene ambiguous. The germline V gene encodes CDR1 MNHEY and CDR2 SVGEGT. Trimming removed 7 bases at V and 9 bases at J, with 18 bases between. The CDR3 runs 13 residues. CDR3 protein: CASTSSGGRSYTF. In DNA, the CDR3 is TGTGCCAGCACCTCCTCGGGCGGGAGGAGCTACACCTTC.

This clonotype showed up just a few times. This chain joins TRBV9 and TRBJ1-2; a weak D match, TRBD1 (6 bases). Per germline, CDR1 SGDLS and CDR2 YYNGEE. The CDR3 is 14 amino acids. V lost 0 bases to trimming and J lost 7 bases, with 13 bases between them. CDR3 bases: TGTGCCAGCAGCGTAGTAGGGGGGGCTGGTGGCTACACCTTC. Translation gives CASSVVGGAGGYTF.

In its sample, this clonotype was seen a few times. V is TRBV27 and J is TRBJ1-2; D possibly corresponds to TRBD1 (5 bases). The CDR3 loop spans 14 amino acids. Germline CDR1 reads MNHEY; CDR2 reads SMNVEV (reference sequence). The germline V and J ends were trimmed by 6 bases and 5 bases, with 16 bases remaining between them. Here the CDR3 reads CASSRTGRPYGYTF. In DNA form, the CDR3 reads TGTGCCAGCAGCAGAACAGGCCGCCCATATGGCTACACCTTC.

This clonotype has a handful of counts. The chain is built from TRBV4-1 and TRBJ2-5; 9 bases line up with TRBD2. Germline V lookup: CDR1 MGHRA, CDR2 YSYEKL. The V and J ends lost 7 bases and 4 bases, in that order; junction bases with no gene match: 7. The CDR3 totals 14 residues. CDR3 in amino acids: CASTPGTSRETQYF. The CDR3 DNA reads as TGCGCCAGCACCCCCGGGACTAGCCGAGAGACCCAGTACTTC.

The gene calls are TRBV15 and TRBJ1-5; D not resolved. The CDR3 spans 15 residues. Trimming stripped 0 bases from V and 0 bases from J, with 6 bases between. Germline V CDR1 and CDR2: LNHNV, YYDKDF (reference sequence). CDR3 sequence reads: CATSRESNSNQPQHF. The DNA of the CDR3 is TGTGCCACCAGCAGAGAGTCGAATAGCAATCAGCCCCAGCATTTT.

The V gene is TRBV15, the J gene TRBJ2-1, with D possibly matching TRBD1 (5 bases). The CDR3 runs to 15 residues. With 5 bases removed from V and 0 bases from J, the gap between germline ends came to 11 bases. Germline CDR1 reads LNHNV; CDR2 reads YYDKDF (reference sequence). DNA of the CDR3: TGTGCCACCAGCCCCGGCAGGGCCTCCTACAATGAGCAGTTCTTC. Translation gives CATSPGRASYNEQFF. Supplemented by reference TRBV15 and TRBJ2-1, the full variable domain reads DAMVIQNPRYQVTQFGKPVTLSCSQTLNHNVMYWYQQKSSQAPKLLFHYYDKDFNNEADTPDNFQSRRPNTSFCFLDIRSPGLGDTAMYLCATSPGRASYNEQFFGPGTRLTVL.

J is TRBJ2-7 and V is TRBV6-2 or TRBV6-3; TRBD2 agrees at 10 bases. Germline assignment: CDR1 MNHEY and CDR2 SVGEGT. This CDR3 is built from 19 residues. The V segment lost 0 bases and the J segment 2 bases; nucleotides outside the gene matches: 13. For the CDR3, the DNA is TGTGCCAGCAGTTACTCGATCGGCATTGTAGCGGGAGGAACCTACGAGCAGTACTTC. The encoded protein is CASSYSIGIVAGGTYEQYF.

This clonotype was observed many times. The rearrangement uses TRBV9 and TRBJ2-1, with TRBD2 as a possible D gene (6 bases). Trimming left V 3 bases short and J 2 bases short, with 15 bases between. This CDR3 spans 16 amino acids. Germline CDR1 and CDR2: SGDLS and YYNGEE. The CDR3 loop is CASSGRERAPYNEQFF. DNA for the CDR3: TGTGCCAGCAGCGGGAGAGAGCGGGCCCCCTACAATGAGCAGTTCTTC.

This clonotype was seen repeatedly, ten times or more. V usage is TRBV28 and J usage is TRBJ1-2; D remains ambiguous. The CDR3 is 14 residues long. Germline assignment: CDR1 MDHEN and CDR2 SYDVKM. Between the trimmed V and J ends, which lost 5 bases and 8 bases, there was a span of 18 bases. CDR3 loop: CASSPTGLVTGYTF. CDR3 sequence (DNA): TGTGCCAGCAGTCCGACGGGTTTGGTGACGGGCTACACCTTC.

This clonotype was counted ten times or more. The V gene is TRBV7-9, the J gene TRBJ1-5, with D unresolved. Trimming left V 6 bases short and J 2 bases short, with 11 bases between. CDR1 and CDR2 from the germline V gene are SEHNR and FQNEAQ (reference sequence). CDR3 length: 14 amino acids. The CDR3 loop reads CASRTRPGNQPQHF. Here the CDR3 DNA reads TGTGCCAGCAGGACGCGTCCGGGCAATCAGCCCCAGCATTTT.

At least ten counts were recorded for this clonotype. This chain connects TRBV20-1 to TRBJ2-1; a possible D gene is TRBD1 (6 bases). This CDR3 has 16 amino acids. V was cut by 1 base and J by 6 bases, with 19 bases left in between. Germline CDR1 and CDR2: DFQATT and SNEGSKA (reference sequence). The CDR3 spells CSARGGMAGARNEQFF. The CDR3 DNA follows: TGCAGTGCTAGAGGGGGTATGGCAGGGGCGCGCAATGAGCAGTTCTTC.